The 6 T cell receptor beta chains given below trace back to one sample, sequenced in a study of precursors of human CD4 cytotoxic T cells (dated by TCRdb to the late 2010s). These reads were obtained on an Illumina MiSeq. TCRdb cleaned the public reads at Q25 with fastp, built clones with MiXCR and kept in-frame beta chains. Rows are unified per CDR3 protein, each entry keeping the most common DNA and genes. The sample contains about 480 distinct CDR3 sequences, roughly 20% of them found a single time. Around 11% of the sample rests with the top ten. Bulk UMI-based TCR sequencing was performed on four sorted CD4+ memory subsets (TCM, TEM, IL-7Rhigh TEMRA, IL-7R- TEMRA) to test a precursor-effector relationship among CD4 cytotoxic T cells. The sequenced sample consisted of memory CD4+ T cells from blood (PBMCs). The receptors stem from a human donor in good health.

With respect to this clonotype: Likely a read error: the CDR3 ends without its conserved phenylalanine or tryptophan. The chain employs TRBV5-1 and TRBJ2-3; 7 bases agree with TRBD2. The CDR3 runs 16 residues. The germline gives CDR1 SGHRS, CDR2 YFSETQ. In nucleotides, the CDR3 is TGCGCCAGCAGCTGGGCCGGCGGGAGCTCAGCAGATACACAGTATGTT. This encodes CASSWAGGSSADTQYV.

The V gene is TRBV7-2, the J gene TRBJ2-3; 13 bases match TRBD2. V was clipped by 4 bases and J by 4 bases; unmatched bases: 2. Germline V gives CDR1 SGHTA, CDR2 FQGNSA. The CDR3 has 15 amino acids. The CDR3 sequence is CASSSTSGRADTQYF. The CDR3 bases are TGTGCCAGCAGCTCAACTAGCGGGAGGGCAGATACGCAGTATTTT.

This clonotype occurred once. V gene TRBV4-1 combines with J gene TRBJ2-2; D not certain. CDR3 length equals 21 residues. V gave up 2 bases and J gave up 3 bases, with 28 bases separating them. Per germline, CDR1 MGHRA and CDR2 YSYEKL. The CDR3 loop is CASSQKRKGGMLMAYTGELFF. The DNA for the CDR3 is TGCGCCAGCAGCCAAAAAAGGAAGGGCGGTATGTTGATGGCTTACACCGGGGAGCTGTTTTTT.

This clonotype has more than one count but fewer than ten. The chain is built from TRBV7-2 and TRBJ2-1; 11 bases fit TRBD2. This CDR3 has 16 amino acids. Trimming took 4 bases from V and 4 from J; bases not matched to a gene: 6. Germline CDR1 is SGHTA and CDR2 is FQGNSA. CDR3 nucleotides: TGTGCCAGCAGCTCAAGACTAGCGGGATTATACAATGAGCAGTTCTTC. The encoded protein is CASSSRLAGLYNEQFF. The whole variable domain, filled in from reference TRBV7-2 and TRBJ2-1, reads GAGVSQSPSNKVTEKGKDVELRCDPISGHTALYWYRQSLGQGLEFLIYFQGNSAPDKSGLPSDRFSAERTGGSVSTLTIQRTQQEDSAVYLCASSSRLAGLYNEQFFGPGTRLTVL.

This clonotype is classed as large (0.1 to 1%). V gene TRBV6-6 combines with J gene TRBJ1-2, with a tentative D call TRBD1 (5 bases). This CDR3 is 16 amino acids long. Germline CDR1 reads MNHNY; CDR2 reads SVGAGI (reference sequence). Trimming shortened V by 4 bases and J by 8 bases, and 23 bases separated the two germline ends. The CDR3 sequence: CASSSSGQGVRSGYTF. The CDR3 region has the DNA TGTGCCAGCAGTTCGTCCGGGCAGGGAGTACGTAGCGGCTACACCTTC.

Only a few counts were recorded for this clonotype. Its ends do not fully match the called genes, so a read error is possible. This chain links TRBV4-1 with TRBJ2-7; the match to TRBD2 covers 13 bases. CDR3 size: 14 residues. Germline V gene data show CDR1 as MGHRA and CDR2 as YSYEKL. The CDR3 region is CASSPGLAGTYRNF. For the CDR3, the DNA is TGCGCCAGCAGCCCGGGACTAGCGGGAACCTACCGGAACTTC.